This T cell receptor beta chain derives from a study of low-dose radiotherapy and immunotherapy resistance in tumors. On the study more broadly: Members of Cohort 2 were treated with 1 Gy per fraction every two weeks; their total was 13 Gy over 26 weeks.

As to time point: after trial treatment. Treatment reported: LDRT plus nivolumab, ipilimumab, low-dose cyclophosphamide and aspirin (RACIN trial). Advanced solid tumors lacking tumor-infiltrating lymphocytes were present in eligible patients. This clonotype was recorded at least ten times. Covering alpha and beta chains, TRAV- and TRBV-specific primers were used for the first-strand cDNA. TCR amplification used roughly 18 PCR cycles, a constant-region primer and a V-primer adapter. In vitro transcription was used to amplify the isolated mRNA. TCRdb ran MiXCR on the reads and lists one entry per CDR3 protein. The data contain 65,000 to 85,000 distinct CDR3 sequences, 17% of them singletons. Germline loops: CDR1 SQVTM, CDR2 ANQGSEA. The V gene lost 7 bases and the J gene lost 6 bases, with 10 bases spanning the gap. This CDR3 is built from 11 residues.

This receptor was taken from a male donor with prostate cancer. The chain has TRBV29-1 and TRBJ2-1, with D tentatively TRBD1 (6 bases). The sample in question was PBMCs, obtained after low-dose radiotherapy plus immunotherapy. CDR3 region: CSGGHPNEQFF. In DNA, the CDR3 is TGCAGCGGGGGACACCCCAATGAGCAGTTCTTC.